These 9 T cell receptor beta chains originate from one sample sequenced in a study of T cell responses to AZD1222 COVID-19 vaccine. Libraries were prepared by immunoSEQ multiplex PCR; TCRdb keeps only in-frame clonotypes and omits some of them. The sample carries fewer than 50,000 clones, roughly 87% recorded once. Here the sequenced sample was peripheral blood, taken 28 days after the second AZD1222 dose. The origin of the receptors is an adult who received the AZD1222 COVID-19 vaccine.

This clone was seen only a few times. The V gene is TRBV29-1, the J gene TRBJ1-4; TRBD1 aligns across 11 bases. V was pared by 4 bases and J by 7 bases, with 2 bases of the junction left unmatched. Germline CDR1 and CDR2: SQVTM and ANQGSEA. The CDR3 runs 13 residues. Here the CDR3 DNA reads TGCAGCGTTGCGGGACAGGGGGTTGAAAAACTGTTTTTT. Its protein product is CSVAGQGVEKLFF. The full variable domain, completed using reference TRBV29-1 and TRBJ1-4, is SAVISQKPSRDICQRGTSLTIQCQVDSQVTMMFWYRQQPGQSLTLIATANQGSEATYESGFVIDKFPISRPNLTFSTLTVSNMSPEDSSIYLCSVAGQGVEKLFFGSGTQLSVL.

The rearrangement uses TRBV5-6 and TRBJ2-2; TRBD1 aligns across 10 bases. Germline lookup yields CDR1 SGHDT and CDR2 YYEEEE. After removal of 4 bases from V and 6 bases from J, the junction contained 9 bases not matched to a gene. The CDR3 runs 16 residues. DNA of the CDR3: TGTGCCAGCAGCACGCCGGGACAGGGGATGGCCGGGGAGCTGTTTTTT. Translation gives CASSTPGQGMAGELFF.

The chain links TRBV6-5 to TRBJ1-6; D is perhaps TRBD1 (6 bases). The CDR3 sequence is 15 residues long. The germline V gene encodes CDR1 MNHEY and CDR2 SVGAGI. Deletions cut 10 bases from V and 0 bases from J, with 13 bases between. The CDR3 region is CATRGGSSYNSPLHF. CDR3 coding DNA: TGTGCCACCCGGGGGGGCAGCTCCTATAATTCACCCCTCCACTTT.

The CDR3 region has the DNA TGTGCCAGCAGTCCACGGGCCCGGAGAGCCCATGGAAACACCATATATTTT. Amino acid sequence: CASSPRARRAHGNTIYF. The rearrangement uses TRBV27 and TRBJ1-3; D gene unclear. V dropped 5 bases and J dropped 3 bases, with 20 bases sitting between them. The CDR3 totals 17 residues. CDR1 is MNHEY and CDR2 is SMNVEV in the germline V gene (reference sequence).

The chain joins TRBV5-1 to TRBJ1-1; 7 bases align to TRBD1. Germline CDR1 SGHRS, CDR2 YFSETQ. V was clipped by 0 bases and J by 2 bases; unmatched bases: 1. The CDR3 runs to 14 residues. The CDR3, as DNA: TGCGCCAGCAGCTTGGACAGGGGAAACACTGAAGCTTTCTTT. Translated, it gives CASSLDRGNTEAFF.

CDR3 sequence reads: CASSEGGGTEAFF. The CDR3 coding sequence is TGTGCCAGCAGTGAAGGGGGTGGCACTGAAGCTTTCTTT. The chain employs TRBV6-1 and TRBJ1-1; no clear D gene. This CDR3 is 13 amino acids long. V was shortened by 1 base and J by 4 bases, with 7 bases between the two germline ends. Germline CDR1 is MNHNS and CDR2 is SASEGT.

V gene TRBV19 combines with J gene TRBJ2-5, with TRBD1 matching over 11 bases. With 8 bases clipped from V and 3 bases from J, the junction kept 5 bases outside the gene matches. Germline V gene lookup returns CDR1 LNHDA and CDR2 SQIVND (reference sequence). The CDR3 loop spans 14 amino acids. DNA of the CDR3: TGTGCCAGTCGGGACAGGGGGGACAAAGAGACCCAGTACTTC. The encoded protein is CASRDRGDKETQYF.

The chain combines TRBV14 with TRBJ1-1; D perhaps matches TRBD1 (5 bases). Trimming took 4 bases from V and 1 from J, leaving 16 bases between them. Germline assignment: CDR1 SGHDN and CDR2 FVKESK. The CDR3 totals 16 residues. DNA for the CDR3: TGTGCCAGCAGCCTTAACGGCGGGGGAAAGAACACTGAAGCTTTCTTT. It yields the protein CASSLNGGGKNTEAFF.

In this sample, this clone turned up once. The V gene is TRBV7-8, the J gene TRBJ1-2; perhaps TRBD1 as D (5 bases). Germline V gene lookup returns CDR1 SGHVS and CDR2 FQNEAQ. The V end lost 5 bases, the J end lost 6 bases, and 10 bases lay between the germline ends. The length of the CDR3 is 12 residues. Here the CDR3 reads CASSLPGHGYTF. The CDR3 DNA reads as TGTGCCAGCAGCCTCCCGGGGCATGGCTACACCTTC.